These 17 T cell receptor beta chains came from one sample sequenced in a study of blood T cell repertoires in COVID-19. Profiling relied on immunoSEQ multiplex PCR, and the TCRdb table lists in-frame clones only, not all of them. The sample lists 130,000 to 150,000 clones, around 90% occurring once. Sequencing was carried out using peripheral blood. These receptors came from a woman aged 45 to 65 with acute or convalescent COVID-19.

The V gene is TRBV9, the J gene TRBJ1-1, with TRBD1 as a possible D gene (5 bases). In germline, CDR1 is SGDLS, CDR2 YYNGEE. Trimming removed 7 bases at V and 5 bases at J, with 18 bases between. The CDR3 consists of 14 residues. In DNA form, the CDR3 reads TGTGCCAGCGGGCGGGGGTTTGGTGGAACTGAAGCTTTCTTT. It encodes CASGRGFGGTEAFF.

This clone was counted once. The rearrangement links TRBV27 to TRBJ1-3; D call uncertain. This CDR3 region has 13 residues. Germline V CDR1 and CDR2: MNHEY, SMNVEV (reference sequence). V lost 7 bases, J lost 0 bases, and 7 bases lay in between. CDR3 protein: CASTSLSGNTIYF. Written as DNA, the CDR3 is TGTGCCAGCACGTCACTCTCTGGAAACACCATATATTTT.

V and J are TRBV7-3 and TRBJ2-7; perhaps TRBD2 as D (6 bases). V lost 0 bases to trimming and J lost 1 base, with 16 bases between them. The germline V gene encodes CDR1 SGHTA and CDR2 FQGTGA. CDR3 length equals 17 residues. This chain's CDR3 is CASSLTWRGPWSYEQYF. For the CDR3, the DNA is TGTGCCAGCAGCTTAACTTGGCGGGGCCCTTGGTCCTACGAGCAGTACTTC.

This chain uses TRBV28 with TRBJ1-5; D is unclear. V lost 7 bases to trimming and J lost 7 bases, with 11 bases between them. The germline CDR1 and CDR2 sequences are MDHEN and SYDVKM. This CDR3 is built from 12 residues. In nucleotides, the CDR3 is TGTGCCAGCACCCTCTCGGGGCAGCCCCAGCATTTT. As protein: CASTLSGQPQHF.

This chain connects TRBV4-1 to TRBJ2-7, with a tentative D call TRBD1 (6 bases). Germline V gene data show CDR1 as MGHRA and CDR2 as YSYEKL. This CDR3 comprises 15 residues. The germline V and J ends were trimmed by 0 bases and 6 bases, with 15 bases remaining between them. In DNA, the CDR3 is TGCGCCAGCAGCCAAGAGGGCAGGGGACCCTCCGAGCAGTACTTC. It yields the protein CASSQEGRGPSEQYF.

This chain uses TRBV3-1 (or the pseudogene TRBV3-2) with TRBJ1-3; no clear D. Germline V gene data show CDR1 as LGHDT and CDR2 as YNNKEL (reference sequence). The V and J ends lost 1 base and 0 bases respectively, with 10 bases between them. The CDR3 extends over 16 amino acids. The chain's CDR3 is CASSQGGSISGNTIYF. The DNA for the CDR3 is TGTGCCAGCAGCCAAGGCGGATCCATCTCTGGAAACACCATATATTTT.

This chain connects TRBV3-1 (or the pseudogene TRBV3-2) to TRBJ2-2; 10 nucleotides match TRBD1. The ends lost 6 bases at V and 6 bases at J; junction bases unmatched: 7. CDR1 is LGHDT, CDR2 YNNKEL, per germline (reference sequence). There are 15 residues in the CDR3. CDR3 protein: CASSYGQGGSGELFF. CDR3 bases: TGTGCCAGCAGTTACGGACAGGGGGGCTCCGGGGAGCTGTTTTTT.

This chain links TRBV27 with TRBJ1-1; D remains unclear. Germline V gives CDR1 MNHEY, CDR2 SMNVEV (reference sequence). V was trimmed by 9 bases and J by 1 base, leaving 9 bases between them. This CDR3 region has 12 residues. The CDR3 nucleotides read TGTGCCAGTGGGCAGCCGAACACTGAAGCTTTCTTT. Its translation is CASGQPNTEAFF.

The chain links TRBV9 to TRBJ2-1, with 11 positions matching TRBD2. This CDR3 is 14 amino acids long. CDR1 and CDR2 from the germline V gene are SGDLS and YYNGEE. Trimming took 3 bases from V and 5 from J; bases not matched to a gene: 1. CDR3 sequence: CASSGLAGHNEQFF. As DNA, the CDR3 is TGTGCCAGCAGCGGACTAGCGGGACACAATGAGCAGTTCTTC.

The chain uses TRBV29-1 and TRBJ2-1; D ambiguous. V lost 7 bases, J lost 9 bases, and 16 bases lay in between. CDR1 SQVTM and CDR2 ANQGSEA come from the germline V gene. The CDR3 spans 12 residues. In nucleotides, the CDR3 is TGCAGCGCTCCTGTAGTCGGTGGTGAGCAGTTCTTC. Protein: CSAPVVGGEQFF.

V and J are TRBV7-3 and TRBJ1-1; 12 bases line up with TRBD1. The CDR3 spans 17 residues. V gave up 5 bases and J gave up 1 base; unmatched junction bases: 8. Germline V gene data show CDR1 as SGHTA and CDR2 as FQGTGA. CDR3 DNA sequence: TGTGCCAGCAGCGCTTCCGGGACAGGGGGCGGGAACACTGAAGCTTTCTTT. It specifies CASSASGTGGGNTEAFF.

This chain joins TRBV5-1 and TRBJ2-2; 10 bases align to TRBD2. Germline V gene sequence: CDR1 SGHRS, CDR2 YFSETQ. Trimming at V came to 1 base and at J to 6 bases, leaving 3 bases not matched to a gene. This CDR3 region has 15 residues. This chain's CDR3 is CASSLSSGSPGELFF. CDR3 in DNA: TGCGCCAGCAGCTTGTCTAGCGGGAGTCCCGGGGAGCTGTTTTTT.

This chain uses TRBV5-1 with TRBJ2-1, with a weak D call TRBD2 (6 bases). This CDR3 has 16 residues. Per germline, CDR1 SGHRS and CDR2 YFSETQ. The V gene lost 7 bases and the J gene lost 2 bases, with 19 bases spanning the gap. CDR3 loop: CASVPLAGGPYNEQFF. The CDR3 DNA follows: TGCGCCAGCGTACCCCTAGCCGGGGGACCCTACAATGAGCAGTTCTTC.

This chain links TRBV18 with TRBJ1-6; weak D call: TRBD1 (5 bases). Germline lookup yields CDR1 KGHSH and CDR2 LQKENI. The length of the CDR3 is 14 residues. Trimming left V 6 bases short and J 10 bases short, with 16 bases between. The DNA of the CDR3 is TGTGCCAGCTCTCCTACGGACAACAACTCACCCCTCCACTTT. It encodes CASSPTDNNSPLHF.

The chain combines TRBV15 with TRBJ2-5; tentatively, D is TRBD1 (5 bases). This CDR3 contains 15 residues. V lost 2 bases and J lost 0, with 10 bases in between. Germline values: CDR1 LNHNV, CDR2 YYDKDF (reference sequence). For the CDR3, the DNA is TGTGCCACCAGCAGACCGACAGTGTACCAAGAGACCCAGTACTTC. Residues: CATSRPTVYQETQYF.

The V call is TRBV6-5, the J call TRBJ2-5; D is uncertain. The V end was cut by 10 bases, the J end by 7 bases, with 22 bases between. The germline V gene encodes CDR1 MNHEY and CDR2 SVGAGI. The CDR3 runs 14 residues. The CDR3 spells CAIPRRPEAPTQYF. The CDR3 nucleotides read TGTGCCATCCCCCGGCGGCCCGAGGCACCGACCCAGTACTTC.

The chain couples TRBV14 to TRBJ1-1; D gene uncertain. V gave up 6 bases and J gave up 0 bases, with 8 bases separating them. Per germline, CDR1 SGHDN and CDR2 FVKESK. This CDR3 has 13 residues. The CDR3 here is CASRKQVNTEAFF. The CDR3 DNA reads as TGTGCCAGCAGAAAGCAGGTGAACACTGAAGCTTTCTTT.